The present T cell receptor (beta chain) was sequenced within a study of neurological immune-mediated disorders. Time point defined: longitudinal time-point 2. TCRdb re-called the 5' RACE reads through MiXCR, storing one row per CDR3 protein. The sample shows 84,000 or so distinct CDR3 sequences, roughly 13% of them seen only once. There are many counts of this clonotype. Its matching antigen is unknown. Regarding the study as a whole: The most TCR clonal expansion was seen in HTLV-1-associated myelopathy, whereas the least was seen in multiple sclerosis, below the level in healthy controls.

This CDR3 contains 12 residues. V was trimmed by 3 bases and J by 7 bases, leaving 12 bases between them. Germline V gene lookup returns CDR1 DFQATT and CDR2 SNEGSKA (reference sequence). The sample consisted of PBMCs. The genes are TRBV20-1 and TRBJ1-1, with no clear D. The TCR originated in a female donor with HTLV-1-associated myelopathy (HAM/TSP). The CDR3 sequence: CSASQPTGEAFF. CDR3 coding DNA: TGCAGTGCTAGTCAACCCACCGGTGAAGCTTTCTTT.